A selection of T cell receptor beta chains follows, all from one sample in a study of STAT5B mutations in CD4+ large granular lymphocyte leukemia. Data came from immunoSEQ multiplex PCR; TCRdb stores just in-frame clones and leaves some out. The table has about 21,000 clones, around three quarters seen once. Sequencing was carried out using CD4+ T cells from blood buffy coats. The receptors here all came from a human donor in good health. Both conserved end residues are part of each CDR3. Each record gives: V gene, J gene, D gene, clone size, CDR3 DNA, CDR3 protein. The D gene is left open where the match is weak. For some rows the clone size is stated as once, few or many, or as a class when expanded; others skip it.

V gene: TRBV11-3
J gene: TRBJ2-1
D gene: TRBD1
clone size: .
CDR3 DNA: TGTGCCAGCAGCCCACAGGGGGCCTACAATGAGCAGTTCTTC
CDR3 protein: CASSPQGAYNEQFF

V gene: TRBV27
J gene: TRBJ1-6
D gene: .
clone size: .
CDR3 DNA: TGTGCCAGCAGTATGGTCAGGTACACATCACCCCTCCACTTT
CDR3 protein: CASSMVRYTSPLHF

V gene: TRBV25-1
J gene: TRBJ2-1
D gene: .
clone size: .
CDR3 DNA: TGTGCCAGCAGTGGTGGAGGGGTGTACAATGAGCAGTTCTTC
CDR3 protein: CASSGGGVYNEQFF

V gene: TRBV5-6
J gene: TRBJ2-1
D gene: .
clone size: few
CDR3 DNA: TGTGCCAGCAGCTCCGAGGCACCGGGCGGGCAGTTCTTC
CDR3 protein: CASSSEAPGGQFF

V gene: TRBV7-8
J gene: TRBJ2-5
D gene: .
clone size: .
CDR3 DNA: TGTGCCAGCAGTTCGCGGGTATACCGCCAAGAGACCCAGTACTTC
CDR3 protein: CASSSRVYRQETQYF

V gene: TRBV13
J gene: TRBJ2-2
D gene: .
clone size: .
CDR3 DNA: TGTGCCAGCAGGAAATATTCGAACACCGGGGAGCTGTTTTTT
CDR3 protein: CASRKYSNTGELFF

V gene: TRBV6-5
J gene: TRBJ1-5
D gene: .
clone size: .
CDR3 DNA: TGTGCCAGCAGCGAAGCCTGGAGCAATCAGCCCCAGCATTTT
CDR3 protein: CASSEAWSNQPQHF

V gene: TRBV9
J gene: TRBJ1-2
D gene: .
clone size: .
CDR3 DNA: TGTGCCAGCAGCGTTGGGGGACTGTCCGCCTATGGCTACACCTTC
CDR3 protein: CASSVGGLSAYGYTF

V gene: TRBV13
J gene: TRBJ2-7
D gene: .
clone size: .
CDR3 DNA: TGTGCCAGCAGCTCCCGTGGCCAACCCCCCTACGAGCAGTACTTC
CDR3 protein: CASSSRGQPPYEQYF

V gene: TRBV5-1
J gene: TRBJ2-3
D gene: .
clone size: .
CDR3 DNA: TGCGCCAGCAGCTTGTCAAGTTGGGATACGCAGTATTTT
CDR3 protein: CASSLSSWDTQYF

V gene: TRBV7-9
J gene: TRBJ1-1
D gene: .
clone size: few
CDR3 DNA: TGTGCCAGCAGCGGCGGGACATTGAACACTGAAGCTTTCTTT
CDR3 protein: CASSGGTLNTEAFF

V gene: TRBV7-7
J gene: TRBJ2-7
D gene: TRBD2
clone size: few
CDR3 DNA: TGTGCTAGCAGCTCGGGACTACAAAGCTACGAGCAGTACTTC
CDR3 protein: CASSSGLQSYEQYF

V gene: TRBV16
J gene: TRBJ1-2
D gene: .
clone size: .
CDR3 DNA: TGTGCCAGCAGCCAATCGGGCAGCTACAACTATGGCTACACCTTC
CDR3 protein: CASSQSGSYNYGYTF

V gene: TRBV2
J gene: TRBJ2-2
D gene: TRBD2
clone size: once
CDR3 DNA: TGTGCCAGCAGGAGGGGAGGGGACACCGGGGAGCTGTTTTTT
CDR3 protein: CASRRGGDTGELFF

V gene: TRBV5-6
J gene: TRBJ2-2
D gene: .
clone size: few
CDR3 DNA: TGTGCCAGCAGCTTCTCCCGAAGACTGAACACCGGGGAGCTGTTTTTT
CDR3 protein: CASSFSRRLNTGELFF

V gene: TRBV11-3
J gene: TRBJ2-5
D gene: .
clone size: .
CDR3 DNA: TGTGCCAGCAGCTTCGGGCAGGGGGAGACCCAGTACTTC
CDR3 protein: CASSFGQGETQYF

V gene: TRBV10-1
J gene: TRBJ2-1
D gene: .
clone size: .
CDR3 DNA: TGCGCCAGCAGTGAGTCGACGGCGGCCTCCTACAATGAGCAGTTCTTC
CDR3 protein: CASSESTAASYNEQFF

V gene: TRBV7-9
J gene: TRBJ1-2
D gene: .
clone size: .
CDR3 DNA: TGTGCCAGCAGCTTAGAACAGGGTGGTGGCTACACCTTC
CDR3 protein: CASSLEQGGGYTF

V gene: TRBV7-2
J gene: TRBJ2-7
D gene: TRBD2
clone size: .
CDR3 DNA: TGTGCCAGCAGCCAGAGATTAGCGGGAGGGCTATCCTACGAGCAGTACTTC
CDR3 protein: CASSQRLAGGLSYEQYF

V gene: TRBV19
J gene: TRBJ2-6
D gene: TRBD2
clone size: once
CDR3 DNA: TGTGCCACCCGGACTAGCGGTCGCTCTGGGGCCAACGTCCTGACTTTC
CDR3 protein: CATRTSGRSGANVLTF

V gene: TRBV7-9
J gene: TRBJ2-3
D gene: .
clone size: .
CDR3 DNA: TGTGCCAGCAGCTTGGTGGATTCTACGCAGTATTTT
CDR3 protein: CASSLVDSTQYF

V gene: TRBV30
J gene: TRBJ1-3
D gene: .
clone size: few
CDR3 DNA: TGTGCCCGGGGCTCTGGAAACACCATATATTTT
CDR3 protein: CARGSGNTIYF

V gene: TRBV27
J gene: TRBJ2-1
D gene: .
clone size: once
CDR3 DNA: TGTGCCAGCAGTTTGGGGATTGACACTCACAATGAGCAGTTCTTC
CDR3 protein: CASSLGIDTHNEQFF

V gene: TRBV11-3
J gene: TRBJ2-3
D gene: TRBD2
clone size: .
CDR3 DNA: TGTGCCACCAGACTAGCGGGAGGTACAGATACGCAGTATTTT
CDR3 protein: CATRLAGGTDTQYF

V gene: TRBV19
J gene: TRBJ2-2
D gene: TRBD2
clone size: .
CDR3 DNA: TGTGCCAGTAGTACTTTGACTAGCGTCAACACCGGGGAGCTGTTTTTT
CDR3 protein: CASSTLTSVNTGELFF

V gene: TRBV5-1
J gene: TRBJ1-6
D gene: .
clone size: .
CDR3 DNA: TGCGCCAGCAGCTTGGCCAAGGATTCACCCCTCCACTTT
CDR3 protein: CASSLAKDSPLHF

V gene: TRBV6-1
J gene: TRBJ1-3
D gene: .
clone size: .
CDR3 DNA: TGTGCCAGCGGGGAGGGGGTGTCTGGAAACACCATATATTTT
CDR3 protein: CASGEGVSGNTIYF

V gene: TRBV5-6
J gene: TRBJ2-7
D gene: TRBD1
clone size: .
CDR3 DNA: TGTGCCAGCAGCTTGGGAGGACAGGGGTACGAGCAGTACTTC
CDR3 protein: CASSLGGQGYEQYF

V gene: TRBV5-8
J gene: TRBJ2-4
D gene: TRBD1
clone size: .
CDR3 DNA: TGTGCCAGCAGCCTAGAGGGGGCGCGGGAAAACATTCAGTACTTC
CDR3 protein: CASSLEGARENIQYF

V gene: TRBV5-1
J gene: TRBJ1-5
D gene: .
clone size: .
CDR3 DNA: TGCGCCAGCAGCTTGGACGGTTTAAATCAGCCCCAGCATTTT
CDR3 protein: CASSLDGLNQPQHF

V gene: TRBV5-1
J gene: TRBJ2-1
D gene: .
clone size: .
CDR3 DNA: TGCGCCAGCAGCTCTTGGGGTGGCAATGAGCAGTTCTTC
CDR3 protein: CASSSWGGNEQFF

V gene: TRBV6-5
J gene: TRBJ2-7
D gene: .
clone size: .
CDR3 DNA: TGTGCCAGCAGCTTATTCAAGGGGGCCTACGAGCAGTACTTC
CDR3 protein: CASSLFKGAYEQYF

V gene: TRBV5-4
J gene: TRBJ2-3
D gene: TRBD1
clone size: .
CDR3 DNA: TGTGCCAGCAGCACGGACCCAGGGGGCATAGATACGCAGTATTTT
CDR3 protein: CASSTDPGGIDTQYF

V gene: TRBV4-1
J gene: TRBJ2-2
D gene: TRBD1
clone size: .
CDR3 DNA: TGCGCCAGCAGCCAGGGACAGGGGATGGCCGGGGAGCTGTTTTTT
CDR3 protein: CASSQGQGMAGELFF

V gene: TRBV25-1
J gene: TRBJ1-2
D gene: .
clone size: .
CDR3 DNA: TGTGCCAGCAGTGATTGGGACGGACTACTCCTAGGTTACTATGGCTACACCTTC
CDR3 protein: CASSDWDGLLLGYYGYTF

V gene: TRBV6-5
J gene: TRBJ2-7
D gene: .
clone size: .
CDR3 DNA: TGTGCCAGCAGTTATGATGGTTCCTACGAGCAGTACTTC
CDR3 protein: CASSYDGSYEQYF

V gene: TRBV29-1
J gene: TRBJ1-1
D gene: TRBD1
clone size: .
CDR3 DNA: TGCAGCGTTGCCCGCACAGGGGCCGACACTGAAGCTTTCTTT
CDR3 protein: CSVARTGADTEAFF

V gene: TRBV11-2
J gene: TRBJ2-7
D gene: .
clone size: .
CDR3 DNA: TGTGCCAGCAGCTTAAGTTGGGGCTACGAGCAGTACTTC
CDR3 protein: CASSLSWGYEQYF

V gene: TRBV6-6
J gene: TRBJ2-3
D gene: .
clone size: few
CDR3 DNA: TGTGCCACCATCCAGGGGGGGAGCACAGATACGCAGTATTTT
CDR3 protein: CATIQGGSTDTQYF

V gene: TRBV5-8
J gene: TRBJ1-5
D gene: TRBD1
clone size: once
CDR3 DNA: TGTGCCAGCAGCCCGGACAGGTTTTGGTATCAGCCCCAGCATTTT
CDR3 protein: CASSPDRFWYQPQHF

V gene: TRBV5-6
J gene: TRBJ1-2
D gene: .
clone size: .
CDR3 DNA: TGTGCCAGCAGCTTGGGCGGGCAGGGCTATGGCTACACCTTC
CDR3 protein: CASSLGGQGYGYTF

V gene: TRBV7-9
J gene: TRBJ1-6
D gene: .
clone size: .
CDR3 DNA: TGTGCCAGCAGCTTAGAAGGGACTAATAATTCACCCCTCCACTTT
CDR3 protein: CASSLEGTNNSPLHF

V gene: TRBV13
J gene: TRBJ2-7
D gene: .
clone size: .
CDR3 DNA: TGTGCCAGCAGCTTACAATCCCGGCCGCCCTACGAGCAGTACTTC
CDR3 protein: CASSLQSRPPYEQYF

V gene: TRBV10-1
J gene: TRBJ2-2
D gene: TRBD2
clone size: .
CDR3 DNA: TGCGCCAGCAGTGACCTCAAGACTAGCGGGCTGCCCGGGGAGCTGTTTTTT
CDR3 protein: CASSDLKTSGLPGELFF

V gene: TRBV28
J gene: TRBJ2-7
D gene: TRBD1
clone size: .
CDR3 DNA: TGTGCCAGCAGTTTTTCGGAGCGACAGGGGGACGAGCAGTACTTC
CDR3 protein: CASSFSERQGDEQYF

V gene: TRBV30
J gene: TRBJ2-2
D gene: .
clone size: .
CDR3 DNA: TGTGCCTGGAGTTTAGCTCGCAACCGGGAGCTGTTTTTT
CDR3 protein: CAWSLARNRELFF

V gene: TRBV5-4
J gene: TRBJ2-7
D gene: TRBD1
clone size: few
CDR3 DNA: TGTGCCAGCAGCCGACAGGGGCTGGAGGAGCAGTACTTC
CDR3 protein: CASSRQGLEEQYF

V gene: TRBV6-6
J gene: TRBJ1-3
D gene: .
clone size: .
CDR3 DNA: TGTGCCAGCTTCTCTGGAAACACCATATATTTT
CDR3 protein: CASFSGNTIYF

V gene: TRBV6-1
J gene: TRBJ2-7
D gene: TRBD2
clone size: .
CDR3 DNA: TGTGCCACGACTCTAGCGGGTACCTACGAGCAGTACTTC
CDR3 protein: CATTLAGTYEQYF

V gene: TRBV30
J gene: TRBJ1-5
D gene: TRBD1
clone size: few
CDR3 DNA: TGTGCCTGGGGGACAGGGGGGGATCAGCCCCAGCATTTT
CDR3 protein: CAWGTGGDQPQHF

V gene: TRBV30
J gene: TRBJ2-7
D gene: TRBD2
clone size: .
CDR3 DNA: TGTGCCTTAGGGACTAGCGGAGCTGAGCAGTACTTC
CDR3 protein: CALGTSGAEQYF

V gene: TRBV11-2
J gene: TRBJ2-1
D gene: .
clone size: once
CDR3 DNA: TGTGCCAGCAGCTTAGGGCGGAACAATGAGCAGTTCTTC
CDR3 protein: CASSLGRNNEQFF

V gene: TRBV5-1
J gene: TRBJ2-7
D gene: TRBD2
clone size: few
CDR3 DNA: TGCGCCAGCAGCTCCGGACTAGCGGGAGGGAGCTCCTACGAGCAGTACTTC
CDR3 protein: CASSSGLAGGSSYEQYF

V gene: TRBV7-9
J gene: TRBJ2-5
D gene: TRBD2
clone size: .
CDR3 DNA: TGTGCCAGCAGCCCTGGGACTAGCGGGAGTTCGGAGACCCAGTACTTC
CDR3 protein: CASSPGTSGSSETQYF

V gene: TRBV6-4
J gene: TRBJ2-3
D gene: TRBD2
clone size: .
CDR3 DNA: TGTGCCAGCAGTCCGACTAGCAGGACCCCTACAGATACGCAGTATTTT
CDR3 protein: CASSPTSRTPTDTQYF

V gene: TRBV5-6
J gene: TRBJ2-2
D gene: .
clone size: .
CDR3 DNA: TGTGCCAGCAGCTCGGACAGAGTCGGGGAGCTGTTTTTT
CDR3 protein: CASSSDRVGELFF

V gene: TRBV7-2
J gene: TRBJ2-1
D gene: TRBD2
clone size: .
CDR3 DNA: TGTGCCAGCAGCCCGGGGACTATTTACAATGAGCAGTTCTTC
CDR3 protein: CASSPGTIYNEQFF

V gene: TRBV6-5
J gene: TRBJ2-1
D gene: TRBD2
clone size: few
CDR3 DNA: TGTGCCAGCAGTTCCCGAGCGGGAGGTGCACATGAGCAGTTCTTC
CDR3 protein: CASSSRAGGAHEQFF